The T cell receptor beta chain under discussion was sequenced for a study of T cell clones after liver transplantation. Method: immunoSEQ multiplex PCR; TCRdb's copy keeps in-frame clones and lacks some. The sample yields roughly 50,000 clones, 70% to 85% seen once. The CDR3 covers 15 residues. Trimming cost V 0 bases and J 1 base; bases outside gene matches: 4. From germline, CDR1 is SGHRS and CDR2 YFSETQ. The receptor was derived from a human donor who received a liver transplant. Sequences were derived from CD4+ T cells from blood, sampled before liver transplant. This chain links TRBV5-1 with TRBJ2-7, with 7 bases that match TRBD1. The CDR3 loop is CASSLGTGSSYEQYF. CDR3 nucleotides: TGCGCCAGCAGCTTGGGGACAGGTTCTTCCTACGAGCAGTACTTC.